Below are 28 T cell receptor beta chains sequenced from a single sample in a study of cytomegalovirus exposure and HLA in healthy donors. Use of 60 Vbeta and 13 Jbeta primers characterized the PCR. Profiling relied on immunoSEQ multiplex PCR, and the TCRdb table lists in-frame clones only, not all of them. The data show 200,000 to 250,000 clones, with 77% seen just once and roughly 2.6% held by the top ten. Material for sequencing was PBMCs. The receptors were gathered from an older woman in good health and CMV-seropositive.

This chain connects TRBV5-8 to TRBJ2-1; 13 bases are shared with TRBD2. J lost 10 bases, V lost 2 bases, and 9 bases had no gene match. The CDR3 runs to 16 residues. Germline V CDR1 and CDR2: SGHTS, YDEGEE. CDR3 sequence: CASSFGLAGVGMEQFF. The CDR3 region has the DNA TGTGCCAGCAGCTTCGGACTAGCGGGAGTGGGGATGGAGCAGTTCTTC.

The rearrangement uses TRBV27 and TRBJ2-6; 9 nucleotides match TRBD1. Germline V gives CDR1 MNHEY, CDR2 SMNVEV (reference sequence). The V segment lost 5 bases and the J segment 4 bases; nucleotides outside the gene matches: 6. This CDR3 is built from 16 residues. The CDR3 here is CASSKQGAGGANVLTF. CDR3 in DNA: TGTGCCAGCAGTAAACAGGGGGCGGGGGGGGCCAACGTCCTGACTTTC.

This chain links TRBV5-1 with TRBJ1-6; 7 bases map to TRBD1. V was pared by 3 bases and J by 8 bases, with 5 bases of the junction left unmatched. Germline V gene lookup returns CDR1 SGHRS and CDR2 YFSETQ. This CDR3 is built from 14 residues. As DNA, the CDR3 is TGCGCCAGCAGCTCGAGGACAGGAGATTCACCCCTCCACTTT. Its protein product is CASSSRTGDSPLHF.

The rearrangement links TRBV4-1 to TRBJ2-5; 7 bases fit TRBD2. TRBJ2-7 matches the DNA end more closely, so the J call is doubtful. The CDR3 spans 16 residues. Germline CDR1 is MGHRA and CDR2 is YSYEKL. The CDR3 DNA reads TGCGCCAGCAGCCAGCACCCGGGACTACGGACCTACGAGCAGTACTTC. Residues: CASSQHPGLRTYEQYF.

CDR3 sequence: CASSLRLAADTQYF. The CDR3 coding sequence is TGTGCCAGCAGCTTACGCCTAGCGGCAGATACGCAGTATTTT. The chain uses TRBV7-3 and TRBJ2-3; 7 bases match TRBD2. The V and J ends lost 2 bases and 4 bases, in that order; junction bases with no gene match: 3. The CDR3 loop spans 14 amino acids. From germline, CDR1 is SGHTA and CDR2 FQGTGA.

The chain couples TRBV9 to TRBJ1-2; 7 bases are shared with TRBD1. This CDR3 is 14 amino acids long. V lost 2 bases to trimming and J lost 3 bases; unmatched junction nucleotides: 4. Germline loops: CDR1 SGDLS, CDR2 YYNGEE. This CDR3 is CASSVSQGDYGYTF. In nucleotides, the CDR3 is TGTGCCAGCAGCGTGTCTCAGGGGGACTATGGCTACACCTTC.

This clone occurred once. The chain recombines TRBV5-6 with TRBJ2-7; D unclear. The CDR3 totals 13 residues. The V end lost 1 base, the J end lost 7 bases, and 12 bases lay between the germline ends. Germline V gene lookup returns CDR1 SGHDT and CDR2 YYEEEE. The CDR3, as DNA: TGTGCCAGCAGCTTGTGGCCTCCTAGGGAGCAGTACTTC. Translating gives CASSLWPPREQYF.

This chain links TRBV19 with TRBJ2-5; TRBD1 matches at 8 bases. The J call may not be correct, given that the DNA end is closer to TRBJ2-7. CDR3 size: 15 residues. Germline V gene data show CDR1 as LNHDA and CDR2 as SQIVND (reference sequence). The CDR3 region is CASSKGQEFFYEQYF. The CDR3 DNA follows: TGTGCCAGTAGCAAGGGACAGGAATTTTTCTACGAGCAGTACTTC.

A few counts support this clone. The rearrangement joins TRBV19 to TRBJ1-1, with TRBD1 identical over 8 bases. This CDR3 is 13 amino acids long. With V trimmed by 3 bases and J by 4 bases, 1 base remained unmatched. Germline lookup yields CDR1 LNHDA and CDR2 SQIVND (reference sequence). This CDR3 is CASSMDRATEAFF. CDR3 in DNA: TGTGCCAGTAGTATGGACAGGGCCACTGAAGCTTTCTTT.

This chain connects TRBV4-3 to TRBJ1-5; possibly TRBD1 for D (5 bases). V was clipped by 0 bases and J by 4 bases, with 10 bases between them. The V gene's germline CDR1 is LGHNA and CDR2 YSLEER. The CDR3 runs to 15 residues. The CDR3 DNA reads TGCGCCAGCAGCCAAGATCTGGGGCTAAATCAGCCCCAGCATTTT. Encoded protein: CASSQDLGLNQPQHF.

This sequence joins TRBV30 and TRBJ1-1, with 7 bases aligning to TRBD1. V dropped 3 bases and J dropped 4; count of bases not matched to a gene: 17. This CDR3 contains 17 residues. The germline CDR1 and CDR2 sequences are GTSNPN and SVGIG (reference sequence). CDR3 in amino acids: CAWSAEAKGAGGTEAFF. DNA of the CDR3: TGTGCCTGGAGCGCGGAGGCAAAGGGGGCGGGTGGCACTGAAGCTTTCTTT.

This clone was recorded a few times. This chain uses TRBV2 with TRBJ2-5; 7 bases are shared with TRBD2. The germline CDR1 and CDR2 sequences are SNHLY and FYNNEI. After removal of 9 bases from V and 5 bases from J, the junction contained 9 bases not matched to a gene. The CDR3 runs to 13 residues. The CDR3 nucleotides are TGTGCCAGACTCGGGGGAGGGGATGAGACCCAGTACTTC. The encoded protein is CARLGGGDETQYF.

The V call is TRBV5-1, the J call TRBJ2-1; 10 bases agree with TRBD2. The CDR3 has 15 amino acids. The V and J ends lost 4 bases and 12 bases, in that order; junction bases with no gene match: 13. Germline V lookup: CDR1 SGHRS, CDR2 YFSETQ. The CDR3 nucleotides are TGCGCCAGCAGCGGGGAACTAGCGGGATTGATGAGGCAGTTCTTC. It encodes CASSGELAGLMRQFF.

This clone came up a few times. The chain joins TRBV19 to TRBJ2-3; weak D call: TRBD2 (5 bases). V was clipped by 7 bases and J by 2 bases, with 7 bases between them. Germline V gene sequence: CDR1 LNHDA, CDR2 SQIVND (reference sequence). CDR3 size: 12 residues. The CDR3 loop reads CASTDFTDTQYF. CDR3 nucleotide sequence: TGTGCCAGTACGGACTTCACAGATACGCAGTATTTT.

This clone was counted between two and nine times. This same CDR3 is encoded by further DNA sequences in the sample. J is TRBJ1-5 and V is TRBV18, with 10 bases matching TRBD1. Trimming took 3 bases from V and 0 from J; bases not matched to a gene: 2. Germline CDR1 reads KGHSH; CDR2 reads LQKENI. The CDR3 spans 16 residues. The CDR3 is CASSPGTGDSNQPQHF. The CDR3 nucleotides read TGTGCCAGCTCACCGGGGACAGGGGATAGCAATCAGCCCCAGCATTTT.

The V and J genes are TRBV28 and TRBJ1-5; tentative D call: TRBD1 (5 bases). From germline, CDR1 is MDHEN and CDR2 SYDVKM. Trimming stripped 0 bases from V and 2 bases from J, with 17 bases between. CDR3 length equals 18 residues. The CDR3 spells CASSLWGRGGGGNQPQHF. As DNA, the CDR3 is TGTGCCAGCAGTTTATGGGGGAGGGGTGGGGGTGGCAATCAGCCCCAGCATTTT.

The V and J genes are TRBV4-1 and TRBJ2-1, with D tentatively TRBD2 (6 bases). Trimming left V 4 bases short and J 5 bases short, with 21 bases between. The V gene's germline CDR1 is MGHRA and CDR2 YSYEKL. This CDR3 is built from 17 residues. The CDR3 sequence: CASSRQGAGTGDNEQFF. CDR3 in DNA: TGCGCCAGCAGCCGTCAAGGAGCCGGGACTGGTGACAATGAGCAGTTCTTC.

The chain couples TRBV7-2 to TRBJ1-2; possible D gene TRBD1, 5 bases. The germline CDR1 and CDR2 sequences are SGHTA and FQGNSA. V lost 5 bases, J lost 4 bases, and 14 bases lay in between. This CDR3 is 14 amino acids long. DNA for the CDR3: TGTGCCAGCAGCCCTTCCACAGGTACCTATGGCTACACCTTC. Protein: CASSPSTGTYGYTF.

A single count supports this clone. This chain uses TRBV28 with TRBJ1-2; the match to TRBD1 covers 7 bases. The CDR3 has 16 amino acids. The germline gives CDR1 MDHEN, CDR2 SYDVKM. V was pared by 7 bases and J by 6 bases, with 17 bases of the junction left unmatched. CDR3 nucleotide sequence: TGTGCCAGCACCCTGGCCGCCGGGACAGATTGGGATGGCTACACCTTC. Protein: CASTLAAGTDWDGYTF.

This clone was detected only a few times. V and J are TRBV7-9 and TRBJ2-3, with D tentatively TRBD1 (6 bases). V lost 7 bases and J 5 bases, leaving 16 bases between the germline ends. Germline lookup yields CDR1 SEHNR and CDR2 FQNEAQ (reference sequence). The length of the CDR3 is 14 residues. The CDR3 DNA follows: TGTGCCAGCACCCCCGACAGGCCCGTAGATACGCAGTATTTT. Translation gives CASTPDRPVDTQYF.

The chain links TRBV6-1 to TRBJ1-4, with 7 nucleotides matching TRBD1. This CDR3 has 13 residues. Trimming took 6 bases from V and 4 from J; bases not matched to a gene: 2. CDR1 and CDR2 from the germline V gene are MNHNS and SASEGT. The CDR3 nucleotides are TGTGCCAGCAGACAGGGGAATAATGAAAAACTGTTTTTT. Translated, it gives CASRQGNNEKLFF.

This clone was recorded only once. This chain connects TRBV28 to TRBJ2-5; 7 bases align to TRBD1. After removal of 8 bases from V and 1 base from J, the junction contained 10 bases not matched to a gene. This CDR3 is built from 15 residues. Germline V gene sequence: CDR1 MDHEN, CDR2 SYDVKM. CDR3 residues: CASSHPGGAQETQYF. The CDR3 DNA reads TGTGCCAGCTCCCACCCAGGGGGTGCCCAAGAGACCCAGTACTTC.

The chain employs TRBV10-3 and TRBJ2-5; perhaps TRBD1 as D (6 bases). V was shortened by 6 bases and J by 0 bases, with 11 bases between the two germline ends. Germline loops: CDR1 ENHRY, CDR2 SYGVKD. The CDR3 is 14 residues long. The CDR3 is CAIRFGQYQETQYF. The CDR3 DNA follows: TGTGCCATCAGATTCGGACAGTACCAAGAGACCCAGTACTTC.

This chain joins TRBV27 and TRBJ1-2; D remains ambiguous. CDR1 and CDR2 from the germline V gene are MNHEY and SMNVEV (reference sequence). V lost 5 bases and J 1 base, leaving 11 bases between the germline ends. The CDR3 consists of 14 residues. In nucleotides, the CDR3 is TGTGCCAGCAGTCTTCGTGGGCTTAACTATGGCTACACCTTC. Translated, it gives CASSLRGLNYGYTF.

The CDR3 spells CASSWGQGEKLFF. The DNA for the CDR3 is TGTGCCAGCAGCTGGGGACAGGGGGAAAAACTGTTTTTT. This chain links TRBV7-2 with TRBJ1-4; 10 bases fit TRBD1. The CDR3 is made up of 13 amino acids. Germline V lookup: CDR1 SGHTA, CDR2 FQGNSA. The trim removed 4 bases at V and 8 bases at J, leaving 1 base unmatched. Based on the CDR3 plus reference TRBV7-2 and TRBJ1-4, the full variable domain is GAGVSQSPSNKVTEKGKDVELRCDPISGHTALYWYRQSLGQGLEFLIYFQGNSAPDKSGLPSDRFSAERTGGSVSTLTIQRTQQEDSAVYLCASSWGQGEKLFFGSGTQLSVL.

The chain couples TRBV27 to TRBJ2-3, with a tentative D call TRBD1 (6 bases). V was pared by 2 bases and J by 6 bases, with 6 bases between. The CDR3 sequence is 12 residues long. Germline CDR1 MNHEY, CDR2 SMNVEV (reference sequence). The chain's CDR3 is CASSLQGDTQYF. The CDR3 nucleotides are TGTGCCAGCAGTTTACAGGGGGATACGCAGTATTTT.

The chain carries TRBV5-5 and TRBJ2-5; 7 bases line up with TRBD2. The J segment lost 4 bases and the V segment lost 3 bases, leaving 6 bases of the junction unmatched. The germline V gene encodes CDR1 SGHKS and CDR2 YYEKEE (reference sequence). The CDR3 consists of 14 residues. In nucleotides, the CDR3 is TGTGCCAGCAGCTCCACCTTAGCGGGAGAGACCCAGTACTTC. It encodes CASSSTLAGETQYF.

The CDR3 DNA reads as TGCGCCAGCAGCTGGGGACTAGCGGTTATAACCTACGAGCAGTACTTC. This gives the protein CASSWGLAVITYEQYF. The V gene is TRBV5-1, the J gene TRBJ2-7, with TRBD2 matching over 11 bases. With 3 bases clipped from V and 2 bases from J, the junction kept 7 bases outside the gene matches. Germline V gene lookup returns CDR1 SGHRS and CDR2 YFSETQ. The CDR3 has 16 amino acids.